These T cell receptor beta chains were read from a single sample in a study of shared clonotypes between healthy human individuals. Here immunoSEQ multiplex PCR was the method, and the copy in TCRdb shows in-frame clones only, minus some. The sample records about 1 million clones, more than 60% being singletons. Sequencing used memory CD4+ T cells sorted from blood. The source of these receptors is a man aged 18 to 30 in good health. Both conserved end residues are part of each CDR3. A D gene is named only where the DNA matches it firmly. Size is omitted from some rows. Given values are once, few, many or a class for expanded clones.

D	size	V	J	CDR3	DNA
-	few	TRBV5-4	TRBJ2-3	CASKDKGLSSTDTQYF	TGTGCCAGCAAAGACAAGGGACTCTCTAGCACAGATACGCAGTATTTT
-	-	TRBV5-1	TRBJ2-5	CASSPAGQLQETQYF	TGCGCCAGCAGCCCCGCGGGACAACTCCAAGAGACCCAGTACTTC
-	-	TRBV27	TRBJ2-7	CASSLSRGSSYEQYF	TGTGCCAGCAGTTTATCGCGGGGTAGCTCCTACGAGCAGTACTTC
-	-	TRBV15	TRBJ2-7	CATSRDSQGREQYF	TGTGCCACCAGCAGAGATTCGCAGGGGCGGGAGCAGTACTTC
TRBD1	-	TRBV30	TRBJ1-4	CAWTQGATEKLFF	TGTGCCTGGACACAGGGGGCGACGGAAAAACTGTTTTTT
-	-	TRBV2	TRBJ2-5	CASSPQGRETQYF	TGTGCCAGCAGTCCACAGGGGAGGGAGACCCAGTACTTC
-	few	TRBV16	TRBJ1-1	CASSQSRATEAFF	TGTGCCAGCAGCCAATCTAGGGCGACTGAAGCTTTCTTT
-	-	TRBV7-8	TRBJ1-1	CASSRTPNTEAFF	TGTGCCAGCAGCAGGACACCGAACACTGAAGCTTTCTTT
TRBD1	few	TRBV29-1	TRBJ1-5	CSVEESGGGQPQHF	TGCAGCGTTGAAGAATCAGGGGGCGGTCAGCCCCAGCATTTT
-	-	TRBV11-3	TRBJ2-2	CASSLEGGTGELFF	TGTGCCAGCAGCTTAGAGGGAGGCACCGGGGAGCTGTTTTTT
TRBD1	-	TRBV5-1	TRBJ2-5	CASSLAGVSGTEKTQYF	TGCGCCAGCAGCTTGGCCGGAGTTTCTGGGACAGAAAAGACCCAGTACTTC
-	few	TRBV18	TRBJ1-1	CASSWGAEAFF	TGTGCCAGCTCATGGGGTGCTGAAGCTTTCTTT
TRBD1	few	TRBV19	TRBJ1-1	CASSIGQGGGTEAFF	TGTGCCAGTAGTATTGGCCAGGGGGGAGGCACTGAAGCTTTCTTT
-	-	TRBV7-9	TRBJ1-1	CASSLQGGTEAFF	TGTGCCAGCAGCTTACAGGGAGGGACTGAAGCTTTCTTT
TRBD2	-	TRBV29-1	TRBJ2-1	CSVGSGRAYNEQFF	TGCAGCGTTGGAAGCGGGAGGGCCTACAATGAGCAGTTCTTC
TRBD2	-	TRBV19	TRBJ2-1	CASSIGLAGGKDEQFF	TGTGCCAGTAGTATAGGGCTAGCGGGAGGTAAGGATGAGCAGTTCTTC
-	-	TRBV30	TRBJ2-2	CAWSTGELFF	TGTGCCTGGAGTACCGGGGAGCTGTTTTTT
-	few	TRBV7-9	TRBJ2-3	CASSLRRGADDTQYF	TGTGCCAGCAGTCTGAGGAGGGGGGCGGACGATACGCAGTATTTT
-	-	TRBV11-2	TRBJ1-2	CASSPTPGHPYTF	TGTGCCAGCAGCCCTACCCCGGGACACCCATACACCTTC
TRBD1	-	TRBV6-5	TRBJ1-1	CASTRDRSNTEAFF	TGTGCCAGCACCCGGGACAGGTCGAACACTGAAGCTTTCTTT
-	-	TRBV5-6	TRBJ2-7	CASSLGAANEQYF	TGTGCCAGCAGCCTCGGGGCCGCCAACGAGCAGTACTTC
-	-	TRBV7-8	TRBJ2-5	CASSLSGSQETQYF	TGTGCCAGCAGCTTATCGGGGTCCCAAGAGACCCAGTACTTC
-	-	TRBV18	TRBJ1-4	CASSPVHGNEKLFF	TGTGCCAGCTCACCGGTACATGGAAATGAAAAACTGTTTTTT
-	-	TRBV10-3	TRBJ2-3	CAISPEFTDTQYF	TGTGCCATCAGCCCGGAATTCACAGATACGCAGTATTTT
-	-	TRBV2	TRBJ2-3	CASSPLPGLSTDTQYF	TGTGCCAGCAGCCCCTTACCGGGACTGAGCACAGATACGCAGTATTTT
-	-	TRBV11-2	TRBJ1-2	CASSLVVTPAWNGYTF	TGTGCCAGCAGCTTAGTTGTCACCCCAGCTTGGAATGGCTACACCTTC
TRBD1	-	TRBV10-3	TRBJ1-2	CAIRTDREHYGYTF	TGTGCCATCAGGACGGACAGGGAGCACTATGGCTACACCTTC
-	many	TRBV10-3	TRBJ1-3	CAISAPGQGNTIYF	TGTGCCATCAGTGCCCCCGGGCAGGGAAACACCATATATTTT
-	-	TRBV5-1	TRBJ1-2	CASSETDPNYGYTF	TGCGCCAGCAGCGAAACAGATCCTAACTATGGCTACACCTTC
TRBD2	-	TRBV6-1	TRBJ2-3	CASSARPTSGASTDTQYF	TGTGCCAGCAGTGCGCGCCCGACTAGCGGGGCTAGCACAGATACGCAGTATTTT
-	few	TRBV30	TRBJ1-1	CAWDAAQGNTEAFF	TGTGCCTGGGATGCCGCACAGGGGAACACTGAAGCTTTCTTT
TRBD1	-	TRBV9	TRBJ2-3	CASSEVRGTGLDTQYF	TGTGCCAGCAGCGAGGTCCGGGGGACAGGGCTCGATACGCAGTATTTT
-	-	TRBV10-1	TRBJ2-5	CASSESKEAWGTQYF	TGCGCCAGCAGTGAGTCAAAGGAGGCTTGGGGGACCCAGTACTTC